A single sample is the source of the 18 T cell receptor beta chains below, sequenced in a study of regulatory T cells in long-lasting Graves disease. Arm-PCR of CDR3 regions and iRepertoire HTBI primers were used to build TCR beta libraries. A single record per CDR3 protein comes from TCRdb applying MiXCR to the multiplex PCR reads. The sample contains a few hundred thousand distinct CDR3 sequences, approximately 15% of which appear only once. Time point of the sample: newly diagnosed GD, antithyroid drugs for less than 3 months. Following extraction of RNA from PBMCs, that RNA was used to make the TCR library. The sample was also linked to a second study, of T cells in Graves' hyperthyroidism and ophthalmopathy.

Sequencing was performed on peripheral blood mononuclear cells (PBMCs), taken at new diagnosis, from a patient treated with antithyroid drugs. All receptors derive from a man between 25 and 39 years old with Graves disease.

Regarding this clonotype: A much larger clone differs by one base, so this may be a read error. The conserved final phenylalanine or tryptophan is absent from the CDR3, which likely points to a read error. The chain is built from TRBV5-1 and TRBJ1-1; D is unclear. This CDR3 region has 14 residues. Germline V gene sequence: CDR1 SGHRS, CDR2 YFSETQ. Between the trimmed V and J ends, which lost 0 bases and 5 bases, there was a span of 11 bases. The CDR3 DNA follows: TGCGCCAGCAGCTTGGCGGCCGTAGAGACTGAAGCTTTCCTT. Amino acids: CASSLAAVETEAFL.

This clonotype was counted at least ten times. The chain is built from TRBV2 and TRBJ2-3, with TRBD2 as a possible D gene (6 bases). The V end lost 6 bases, the J end lost 11 bases, and 12 bases lay between the germline ends. The CDR3 length is 11 residues. The germline V gene encodes CDR1 SNHLY and CDR2 FYNNEI. The CDR3 DNA reads as TGTGCCAGCAGAGAGGGGACTCGGCAGTATTTT. As protein: CASREGTRQYF. The full variable domain, rest sourced from reference TRBV2 and TRBJ2-3, is EPEVTQTPSHQVTQMGQEVILRCVPISNHLYFYWYRQILGQKVEFLVSFYNNEISEKSEIFDDQFSVERPDGSNFTLKIRSTKLEDSAMYFCASREGTRQYFGPGTRLTVL.

This clonotype occurred many times. V usage is TRBV9 and J usage is TRBJ2-3; D possibly corresponds to TRBD2 (6 bases). This CDR3 has 15 residues. CDR1 SGDLS and CDR2 YYNGEE come from the germline V gene. V lost 2 bases and J 2 bases, leaving 12 bases between the germline ends. CDR3 DNA sequence: TGTGCCAGCAGCGTTTCTGGCGGGATCACAGATACGCAGTATTTT. Its protein product is CASSVSGGITDTQYF.

This rearrangement joins TRBV20-1 to TRBJ1-2; no reliable D call. Trimming cost V 6 bases and J 4 bases, with 6 bases left between them. Germline V gene lookup returns CDR1 DFQATT and CDR2 SNEGSKA (reference sequence). This CDR3 comprises 10 residues. CDR3 bases: TGCAGTGCAGACACCTATGGCTACACCTTC. Translation gives CSADTYGYTF.

This clonotype showed up many times. The chain combines TRBV7-8 with TRBJ2-5, with 8 bases matching TRBD2. CDR1 and CDR2 from the germline V gene are SGHVS and FQNEAQ. This CDR3 comprises 19 residues. V shed 5 bases, J shed 1 base, and the junction held 18 bases outside the gene matches. The CDR3 coding sequence is TGTGCCAGCAGCCCGGGGACTAGAAGGAAGATGGGGATCCAAGAGACCCAGTACTTC. Translating it yields CASSPGTRRKMGIQETQYF. Drawing the rest from reference TRBV7-8 and TRBJ2-5, the complete variable domain is GAGVSQSPRYKVAKRGQDVALRCDPISGHVSLFWYQQALGQGPEFLTYFQNEAQLDKSGLPSDRFFAERPEGSVSTLKIQRTQQEDSAVYLCASSPGTRRKMGIQETQYFGPGTRLLVL.

This clonotype was found a few times. One end of the junction varies from germline; a read error may be responsible. The chain recombines TRBV27 with TRBJ2-7; TRBD1 might be the D (5 bases). Looked up from germline, CDR1 is MNHEY and CDR2 is SMNVEV (reference sequence). This CDR3 has 12 amino acids. The CDR3 protein is CTSSLWGREQYF. The CDR3 DNA follows: TGTACCAGCAGCCTGTGGGGCCGGGAGCAGTACTTC.

The genes are TRBV3-1 and TRBJ1-6; D call uncertain. CDR1 and CDR2 (germline): LGHDT, YNNKEL (reference sequence). The length of the CDR3 is 17 residues. V was pared by 1 base and J by 10 bases, with 20 bases between. CDR3 in DNA: TGTGCCAGCAGCCAAGGAACCGGGCCCATAGGCCACTCACCCCTCCACTTT. Translated: CASSQGTGPIGHSPLHF.

The chain links TRBV6-2 or TRBV6-3 to TRBJ2-1; TRBD2 matches at 9 bases. The V gene end was trimmed by 2 bases and the J gene end by 0 bases; junction bases not matched to a gene: 8. This CDR3 is 18 amino acids long. The germline gives CDR1 MNHEY, CDR2 SVGEGT. The CDR3 loop reads CASSYALAGFSSYNEQFF. CDR3 nucleotide sequence: TGTGCCAGCAGTTACGCACTAGCGGGTTTTAGCTCCTACAATGAGCAGTTCTTC.

The chain carries TRBV6-2 or TRBV6-3 and TRBJ2-5; TRBD2 matches 13 bases. J gave up 1 base and V 6 bases, and 2 bases lay outside the gene matches. Germline V gives CDR1 MNHEY, CDR2 SVGEGT. The CDR3 runs to 15 residues. Here the CDR3 reads CASRGTSGAQETQYF. As DNA, the CDR3 is TGTGCCAGCAGGGGGACTAGCGGGGCCCAAGAGACCCAGTACTTC.

This clonotype was detected only a few times. A much larger clonotype is one base distant, so this may be a read error. The V gene is TRBV25-1, the J gene TRBJ2-5; D not resolved. The germline V gene encodes CDR1 MGHDK and CDR2 SYGVNS. Trimming pared 3 bases from V and 5 bases from J, leaving 1 base between. This CDR3 is 10 amino acids long. CDR3 residues: CASSDETQYF. The CDR3 bases are TGTGCCAGCAGTGACGAGACCCAGTACTTC.

V gene TRBV5-1 combines with J gene TRBJ2-1; 8 positions match TRBD1. Germline trimming cut 0 bases from V and 1 base from J; bases unmatched to any gene: 6. The CDR3 extends over 17 amino acids. CDR1 and CDR2 from the germline V gene are SGHRS and YFSETQ. Written as DNA, the CDR3 is TGCGCCAGCAGCTTGGAGCAGGGGGCTCGGTCCTACAATGAGCAGTTCTTC. Translation gives CASSLEQGARSYNEQFF.

This clonotype has ten or more counts. V gene TRBV27 combines with J gene TRBJ2-6; D is ambiguous. The CDR3 runs 14 residues. Deletions cut 6 bases from V and 4 bases from J, with 10 bases between. Germline CDR1 reads MNHEY; CDR2 reads SMNVEV (reference sequence). CDR3 in DNA: TGTGCCAGCAGCCCTTATGGAGGGGCCAACGTCCTGACTTTC. Amino acids: CASSPYGGANVLTF.

This clonotype was recorded at least ten times. The CDR3 region is CASSPEDRGWEQFF. In DNA form, the CDR3 reads TGTGCCAGCAGCCCGGAGGACAGGGGCTGGGAGCAGTTCTTC. The V call is TRBV7-3, the J call TRBJ2-1; the match to TRBD1 covers 9 bases. The V and J ends lost 5 bases and 10 bases, in that order; junction bases with no gene match: 9. Germline lookup yields CDR1 SGHTA and CDR2 FQGTGA. This CDR3 region has 14 residues.

This clonotype has at least ten counts. This chain uses TRBV19 with TRBJ2-5, with a tentative D call TRBD2 (5 bases). Germline CDR1 and CDR2: LNHDA and SQIVND (reference sequence). The CDR3 spans 14 residues. V dropped 7 bases and J dropped 5 bases, with 17 bases sitting between them. The CDR3 loop reads CASTDGRGIETQYF. For the CDR3, the DNA is TGTGCCAGTACCGACGGGCGAGGGATCGAGACCCAGTACTTC. Complete variable domain (other parts from reference TRBV19 and TRBJ2-5): DGGITQSPKYLFRKEGQNVTLSCEQNLNHDAMYWYRQDPGQGLRLIYYSQIVNDFQKGDIAEGYSVSREKKESFPLTVTSAQKNPTAFYLCASTDGRGIETQYFGPGTRLLVL.

The chain combines TRBV19 with TRBJ1-1; 10 bases are a match to TRBD1. Germline assignment: CDR1 LNHDA and CDR2 SQIVND (reference sequence). The V and J ends lost 4 bases and 8 bases, in that order; junction bases with no gene match: 10. The CDR3 sequence is 15 residues long. As DNA, the CDR3 is TGTGCCAGTAGTACAGCCGGGACAGGGGTATCCGAAGCTTTCTTT. The encoded protein is CASSTAGTGVSEAFF.

This clonotype has ten or more counts. This rearrangement joins TRBV7-9 to TRBJ2-2, with D possibly called TRBD1 or TRBD2 (5 bases each). The CDR3 is made up of 15 amino acids. Trimming took 5 bases from V and 5 from J, leaving 15 bases between them. Per the germline V gene, CDR1 is SEHNR and CDR2 is FQNEAQ (reference sequence). CDR3 DNA: TGTGCCAGCAGCCACTTGGCAGGGAGAACCGGGGAGCTGTTTTTT. This encodes CASSHLAGRTGELFF.

This clonotype was observed a few times. The J gene is TRBJ1-5, the V gene TRBV3-1; D remains unclear. V was shortened by 3 bases and J by 8 bases, with 20 bases between the two germline ends. Germline loops: CDR1 LGHDT, CDR2 YNNKEL (reference sequence). The CDR3 sequence is 16 residues long. CDR3 region: CASSQTFWAGEEPQHF. CDR3 sequence (DNA): TGTGCCAGCAGCCAGACGTTTTGGGCCGGCGAGGAGCCCCAGCATTTT.

This clonotype occurred many times. This rearrangement joins TRBV19 to TRBJ1-1; D gene ambiguous. The CDR3 extends over 13 amino acids. V was cut by 3 bases and J by 3 bases, with 8 bases left in between. The germline V gene encodes CDR1 LNHDA and CDR2 SQIVND (reference sequence). As DNA, the CDR3 is TGTGCCAGTAGTATGATGGGTTACACTGAAGCTTTCTTT. This sequence encodes CASSMMGYTEAFF.